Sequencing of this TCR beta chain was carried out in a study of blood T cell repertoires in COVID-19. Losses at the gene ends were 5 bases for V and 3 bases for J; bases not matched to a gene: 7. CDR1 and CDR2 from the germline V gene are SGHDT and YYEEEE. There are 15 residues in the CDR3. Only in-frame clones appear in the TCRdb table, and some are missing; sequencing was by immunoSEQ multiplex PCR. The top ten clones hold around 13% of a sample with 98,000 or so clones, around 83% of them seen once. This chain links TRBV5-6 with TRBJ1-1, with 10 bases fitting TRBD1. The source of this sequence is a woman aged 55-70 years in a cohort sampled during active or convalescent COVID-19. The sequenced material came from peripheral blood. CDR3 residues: CASRGDRGRDTEAFF. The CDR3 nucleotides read TGTGCCAGCAGAGGGGACAGGGGCAGGGACACTGAAGCTTTCTTT.